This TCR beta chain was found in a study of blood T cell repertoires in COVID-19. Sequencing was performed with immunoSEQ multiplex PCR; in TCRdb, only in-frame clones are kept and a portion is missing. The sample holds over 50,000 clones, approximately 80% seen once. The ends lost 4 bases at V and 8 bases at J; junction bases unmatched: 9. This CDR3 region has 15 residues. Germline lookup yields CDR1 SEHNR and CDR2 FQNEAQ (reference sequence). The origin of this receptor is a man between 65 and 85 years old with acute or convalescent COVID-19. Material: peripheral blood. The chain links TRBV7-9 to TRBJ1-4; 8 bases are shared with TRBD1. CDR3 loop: CASSYPTGVGEKLFF. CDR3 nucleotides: TGTGCCAGCAGCTATCCGACAGGGGTAGGGGAAAAACTGTTTTTT. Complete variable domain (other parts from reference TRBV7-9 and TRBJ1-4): DTGVSQNPRHKITKRGQNVTFRCDPISEHNRLYWYRQTLGQGPEFLTYFQNEAQLEKSRLLSDRFSAERPKGSFSTLEIQRTEQGDSAMYLCASSYPTGVGEKLFFGSGTQLSVL.